These 4 T cell receptor beta chains were all obtained from the same sample, sequenced in a study of blood T cell repertoires in COVID-19. Only in-frame clones appear in the TCRdb table, and some are missing; sequencing was by immunoSEQ multiplex PCR. This sample has approximately 210,000 clones, with approximately 90% found just once. Source material: peripheral blood. The origin of the receptors is a man between 25 and 39 years old with acute or convalescent COVID-19.

The chain has TRBV9 and TRBJ1-1; D is perhaps TRBD1 (6 bases). The V gene's germline CDR1 is SGDLS and CDR2 YYNGEE. This CDR3 has 14 amino acids. Trimming pared 4 bases from V and 11 bases from J, leaving 21 bases between. Here the CDR3 DNA reads TGTGCCAGCAGCAAGGGAGACAGGCCTAGAGCTGCTTTCTTT. It specifies CASSKGDRPRAAFF.

The chain joins TRBV6-5 to TRBJ1-5; TRBD1 is a possible D gene (6 bases). V was pared by 0 bases and J by 6 bases, with 12 bases between. This CDR3 has 15 amino acids. CDR1 MNHEY and CDR2 SVGAGI come from the germline V gene. The CDR3 here is CASSYSNRVGQPQHF. CDR3 sequence (DNA): TGTGCCAGCAGTTACTCAAACAGGGTTGGTCAGCCCCAGCATTTT.

This chain uses TRBV9 with TRBJ2-1; 8 bases map to TRBD1. Looked up from germline, CDR1 is SGDLS and CDR2 is YYNGEE. V shed 4 bases, J shed 7 bases, and the junction held 10 bases outside the gene matches. The CDR3 has 15 amino acids. For the CDR3, the DNA is TGTGCCAGCAGCTCCCGGACAGGGTTGGTGAATGAGCAGTTCTTC. It is translated as CASSSRTGLVNEQFF. Full variable domain (remainder filled in from reference TRBV9 and TRBJ2-1): DSGVTQTPKHLITATGQRVTLRCSPRSGDLSVYWYQQSLDQGLQFLIQYYNGEERAKGNILERFSAQQFPDLHSELNLSSLELGDSALYFCASSSRTGLVNEQFFGPGTRLTVL.

This clone came up once. The genes are TRBV4-1 and TRBJ2-1, with a weak D call TRBD1 (5 bases). Germline loops: CDR1 MGHRA, CDR2 YSYEKL. The V gene lost 4 bases and the J gene lost 12 bases, with 31 bases spanning the gap. The CDR3 consists of 18 residues. The CDR3 protein is CASSPTTLSGSWVRGQFF. CDR3 DNA sequence: TGCGCCAGCAGCCCTACGACTTTATCAGGGTCATGGGTAAGGGGGCAGTTCTTC.